This T cell receptor beta chain is from a study of cytomegalovirus exposure and HLA in healthy donors. Overall study findings and caveats: A classifier reportedly called cytomegalovirus status with high sensitivity and specificity. Overall, around 160 TCR beta chains were annotated as cytomegalovirus-associated.

With regard to this clone: Its specificity is unknown.

The CDR3 has 15 residues. The germline CDR1 and CDR2 sequences are SGDLS and YYNGEE. The junction had 0 bases not matched to a gene; V was cut back by 0 bases and J by 0 bases. The assay was immunoSEQ multiplex PCR, and TCRdb's table has in-frame clones only and misses some. The table has fewer than 120,000 clones, more than 70% seen once. This sequence was found in a woman aged 18-29 years in good health and CMV-seronegative. The material sequenced was PBMCs. The V call is TRBV9, the J call TRBJ2-7; 10 nucleotides line up with TRBD2. The CDR3 sequence: CASSVASGGSYEQYF. The DNA for the CDR3 is TGTGCCAGCAGCGTAGCTAGCGGGGGCTCCTACGAGCAGTACTTC.